These 10 T cell receptor beta chains share one sample of origin, sequenced in a study of blood T cell repertoires in COVID-19. Clones were read by immunoSEQ multiplex PCR, and TCRdb kept only the in-frame ones, dropping some. The table has more than 95,000 clones, approximately 83% seen once. The sample taken for sequencing was peripheral blood. The receptors derive from a man older than 75 with active or convalescent COVID-19.

This chain connects TRBV4-1 to TRBJ2-4, with TRBD1 identical over 7 bases. CDR3 length equals 14 residues. Germline lookup yields CDR1 MGHRA and CDR2 YSYEKL. V gave up 3 bases and J gave up 6 bases; unmatched junction bases: 5. This CDR3 is CASSHGGQINIQYF. DNA of the CDR3: TGCGCCAGCAGCCATGGGGGACAGATAAACATTCAGTACTTC.

This chain connects TRBV9 to TRBJ1-2, with 7 positions matching TRBD1. The germline V gene encodes CDR1 SGDLS and CDR2 YYNGEE. This CDR3 contains 14 residues. Trimming took 4 bases from V and 3 from J; bases not matched to a gene: 6. The CDR3 DNA follows: TGTGCCAGCAGCCCCCTCGGGACAGACTATGGCTACACCTTC. The encoded protein is CASSPLGTDYGYTF.

This rearrangement joins TRBV5-1 to TRBJ2-3, with D perhaps matching TRBD1 (6 bases). The V end was cut by 2 bases, the J end by 0 bases, with 13 bases between. CDR1 and CDR2 (germline): SGHRS, YFSETQ. This CDR3 is 16 amino acids long. The CDR3 DNA is TGCGCCAGCAGCTTCAGACAGGACTCTAGCACAGATACGCAGTATTTT. Protein sequence: CASSFRQDSSTDTQYF.

The DNA for the CDR3 is TGTGCCAGCAGCGTAGCTCAGGGGGACGAGCAGTACTTC. Translation gives CASSVAQGDEQYF. The J gene is TRBJ2-7, the V gene TRBV9; 7 nucleotides match TRBD1. Germline loops: CDR1 SGDLS, CDR2 YYNGEE. With V trimmed by 0 bases and J by 5 bases, 2 bases remained unmatched. This CDR3 is built from 13 residues.

This chain links TRBV19 with TRBJ1-4, with D uncertain. From germline, CDR1 is LNHDA and CDR2 SQIVND (reference sequence). The ends were cut back, 6 bases at V and 5 bases at J, with 16 bases in the middle. The CDR3 has 15 residues. CDR3 nucleotides: TGTGCCAGTAGGGCAAACAGAGCCTTAAATGAAAAACTGTTTTTT. Protein sequence: CASRANRALNEKLFF.

The gene calls are TRBV27 and TRBJ2-1, with a tentative D call TRBD2 (6 bases). V lost 5 bases and J 12 bases, leaving 20 bases between the germline ends. The CDR3 loop spans 14 amino acids. Germline V gene data show CDR1 as MNHEY and CDR2 as SMNVEV (reference sequence). CDR3 region: CASSLGAGFSVQFF. CDR3 sequence (DNA): TGTGCCAGCAGTCTAGGGGCGGGGTTTTCGGTGCAGTTCTTC.

The CDR3 DNA reads TGTGCCACCAGGGCGGGGGCTAATTCACCCCTCCACTTT. Amino acid sequence: CATRAGANSPLHF. The V and J genes are TRBV24-1 and TRBJ1-6; D might be TRBD1 (6 bases). The V and J ends lost 7 bases and 6 bases respectively, with 9 bases between them. There are 13 residues in the CDR3. Per the germline V gene, CDR1 is KGHDR and CDR2 is SFDVKD.

The chain carries TRBV5-4 and TRBJ1-2; TRBD1 agrees at 7 bases. The CDR3 contains 13 residues. V dropped 4 bases and J dropped 5; count of bases not matched to a gene: 5. Germline assignment: CDR1 SGHNT and CDR2 YYREEE (reference sequence). CDR3 bases: TGTGCCAGCAGCCCACTACAGGGGTATGGCTACACCTTC. Protein: CASSPLQGYGYTF. The full variable domain, with the rest looked up from reference TRBV5-4 and TRBJ1-2, is ETGVTQSPTHLIKTRGQQVTLRCSSQSGHNTVSWYQQALGQGPQFIFQYYREEENGRGNFPPRFSGLQFPNYSSELNVNALELDDSALYLCASSPLQGYGYTFGSGTRLTVV.

In DNA, the CDR3 is TGCAGCGTTGAAGATCCGGACAGGGGCCCCTACAATGAGCAGTTCTTC. The encoded protein is CSVEDPDRGPYNEQFF. The chain joins TRBV29-1 to TRBJ2-1; 9 bases align to TRBD1. Germline loops: CDR1 SQVTM, CDR2 ANQGSEA. CDR3 length equals 16 residues. The V segment lost 0 bases and the J segment 2 bases; nucleotides outside the gene matches: 5.

The V and J genes are TRBV11-1 and TRBJ1-4; a weak D match, TRBD1 (6 bases). The CDR3 contains 15 residues. The germline CDR1 and CDR2 sequences are SGHAT and FQDESV (reference sequence). Between the trimmed V and J ends, which lost 3 bases and 3 bases, there was a span of 11 bases. In DNA, the CDR3 is TGTGCCAGCAGCTTCTCCAGGGGCGCTAATGAAAAACTGTTTTTT. Translating gives CASSFSRGANEKLFF.